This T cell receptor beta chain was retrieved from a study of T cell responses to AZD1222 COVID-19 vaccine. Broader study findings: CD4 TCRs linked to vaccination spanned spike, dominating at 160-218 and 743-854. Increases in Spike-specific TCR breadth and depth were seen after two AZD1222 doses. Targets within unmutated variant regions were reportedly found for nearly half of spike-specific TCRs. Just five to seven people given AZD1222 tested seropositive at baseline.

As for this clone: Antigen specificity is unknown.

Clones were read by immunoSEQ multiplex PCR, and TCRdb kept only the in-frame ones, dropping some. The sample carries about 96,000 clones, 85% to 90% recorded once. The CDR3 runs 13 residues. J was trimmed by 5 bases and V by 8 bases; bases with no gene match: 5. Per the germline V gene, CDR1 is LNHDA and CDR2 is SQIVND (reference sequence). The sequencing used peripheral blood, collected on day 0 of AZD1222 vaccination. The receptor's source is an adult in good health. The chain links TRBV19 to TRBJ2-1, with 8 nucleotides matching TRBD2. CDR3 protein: CASSPGLDNEQFF. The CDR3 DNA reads TGTGCCAGTTCCCCGGGACTAGACAATGAGCAGTTCTTC.